The text below deals with one T cell receptor (beta chain). The data were produced by immunoSEQ multiplex PCR, yet TCRdb's version contains in-frame clones alone and is incomplete. The repertoire holds 55,000 to 65,000 clones, roughly 77% seen once, with roughly 13% in the top ten. The CDR3 extends over 15 amino acids. Trimming took off 4 bases at V and 4 bases at J, with 14 bases between the two ends. The sample comes from a study of T cells in tumors after PD-1 blockade. Sequencing used PBMCs, obtained before anti-PD-1 treatment. This rearrangement joins TRBV23-1 to TRBJ1-5; D remains unclear. TRBV23-1 is designated an ORF whose function remains uncertain. The clonotype was recovered from a human donor with basal cell carcinoma. The CDR3 spells CASSPVSSRNQPQHF. The CDR3 region has the DNA TGCGCCAGCAGTCCGGTTTCAAGCAGAAATCAGCCCCAGCATTTT.